This TCR beta chain was obtained from a study of blood T cells in healthy people across ages. Unmatched junction bases numbered 8, after V lost 5 bases and J lost 2 bases. The CDR3 is 16 amino acids. Germline CDR1 reads SGHKS; CDR2 reads YYEKEE (reference sequence). PCR was performed a second time for about 7 to 12 cycles using a sample-barcoded 5' primer and a J-beta primer mix. TCRdb redid the calling of the 5' RACE reads with MiXCR, one entry per CDR3 protein. The data contain some 1.5 million distinct CDR3 sequences, roughly two fifths of them singletons. This receptor was taken from a young woman in good health. The sample was blood. The chain is built from TRBV5-5 and TRBJ2-1; the match to TRBD1 covers 9 bases. The chain's CDR3 is CASRLGQGPAYNEQFF. The CDR3 DNA is TGTGCCAGCAGACTGGGACAGGGCCCGGCCTACAATGAGCAGTTCTTC.